Following are 27 T cell receptor beta chains from one sample sequenced in a study of cytotoxic CD8 clonotypes in ibrutinib-treated CLL. TCRdb keeps only in-frame clones here, not all; method: immunoSEQ multiplex PCR. Of roughly 220,000 clones detected, around 70% appear once; the ten largest clones hold more than 4.5%. The specimen comprised PBMCs, sampled after 12 months of ibrutinib treatment. The receptors derive from a human donor with chronic lymphocytic leukemia.

This clone was seen only a few times. The chain employs TRBV28 and TRBJ1-4; D possibly corresponds to TRBD1 (6 bases). CDR1 MDHEN and CDR2 SYDVKM come from the germline V gene. The germline V and J ends were trimmed by 2 bases and 7 bases, with 11 bases remaining between them. The CDR3 spans 14 residues. CDR3 sequence (DNA): TGTGCCAGCAGTTTAGGCAGGGGCATTGAAAAACTGTTTTTT. It encodes CASSLGRGIEKLFF.

This chain uses TRBV28 with TRBJ2-7; the match to TRBD2 covers 8 bases. The germline CDR1 and CDR2 sequences are MDHEN and SYDVKM. Losses at the gene ends were 10 bases for V and 0 bases for J; bases not matched to a gene: 8. The CDR3 is 14 amino acids. The CDR3 protein is CATVTGGLSYEQYF. The CDR3 coding sequence is TGTGCCACCGTAACGGGAGGGCTCTCCTACGAGCAGTACTTC.

The rearrangement joins TRBV7-2 to TRBJ1-6; D is possibly TRBD1 (5 bases). The germline V gene has CDR1 SGHTA and CDR2 FQGNSA. Trimming removed 6 bases from V and 10 bases from J, with 13 bases in between. This CDR3 has 13 amino acids. The CDR3 is CASRPDRGSPLHF. CDR3 DNA: TGTGCCAGCAGGCCTGACAGAGGCTCACCCCTCCACTTT.

The gene calls are TRBV27 and TRBJ1-4; TRBD1 might be the D (6 bases). V gave up 0 bases and J gave up 8 bases, with 10 bases separating them. CDR3 length: 14 amino acids. The germline CDR1 and CDR2 sequences are MNHEY and SMNVEV (reference sequence). The CDR3 bases are TGTGCCAGCAGTTTATCGAGACAGGACGAAAAACTGTTTTTT. Amino acids: CASSLSRQDEKLFF. Based on the CDR3 plus reference TRBV27 and TRBJ1-4, the full variable domain is EAQVTQNPRYLITVTGKKLTVTCSQNMNHEYMSWYRQDPGLGLRQIYYSMNVEVTDKGDVPEGYKVSRKEKRNFPLILESPSPNQTSLYFCASSLSRQDEKLFFGSGTQLSVL.

The chain uses TRBV28 and TRBJ2-5, with D possibly TRBD1 on 6 matching bases. CDR1 is MDHEN and CDR2 is SYDVKM in the germline V gene. V lost 7 bases and J 4 bases, leaving 10 bases between the germline ends. The CDR3 covers 12 residues. As DNA, the CDR3 is TGTGCCAGCACAGGGGACCGAGAGACCCAGTACTTC. Its translation: CASTGDRETQYF.

The chain is built from TRBV5-1 and TRBJ2-7; 11 bases are shared with TRBD2. Per the germline V gene, CDR1 is SGHRS and CDR2 is YFSETQ. The CDR3 contains 16 residues. V gave up 3 bases and J gave up 0 bases; unmatched junction bases: 5. The CDR3 reads CASSWTGTSGSYEQYF. The CDR3 coding sequence is TGCGCCAGCAGCTGGACCGGGACTAGCGGCTCCTACGAGCAGTACTTC.

On this clone itself: Sequence at one end of the junction differs from germline and may be a read error. Other DNA sequences in this sample translate to the same CDR3. This rearrangement joins TRBV7-7 to TRBJ2-5, with D possibly TRBD2 on 6 matching bases. Germline assignment: CDR1 SSHAT and CDR2 FNYEAQ (reference sequence). The CDR3 runs 14 residues. As DNA, the CDR3 is TGTGCTAGCAGCTTAGGGGCAGGGAGGGAGACCCAGTACTTC. It translates to CASSLGAGRETQYF.

The V call is TRBV29-1, the J call TRBJ1-1; no reliable D call. This CDR3 is built from 13 residues. In germline, CDR1 is SQVTM, CDR2 ANQGSEA. V lost 4 bases, J lost 0 bases, and 9 bases lay in between. The CDR3 DNA is TGCAGCGTTGTGACTGGCTTGAACACTGAAGCTTTCTTT. Amino acid sequence: CSVVTGLNTEAFF.

The chain employs TRBV7-2 and TRBJ1-5; perhaps TRBD1 as D (6 bases). The CDR3 has 16 residues. Trimming removed 1 base from V and 6 bases from J, with 16 bases in between. Germline lookup yields CDR1 SGHTA and CDR2 FQGNSA. CDR3 sequence: CASSLDSGGSGQPQHF. The CDR3 DNA sequence: TGTGCCAGCAGCTTAGATTCCGGGGGCTCGGGTCAGCCCCAGCATTTT.

CDR3 sequence: CASSFHGGHGEYF. The CDR3 nucleotides read TGTGCCAGCAGCTTCCACGGGGGCCACGGGGAGTACTTC. The gene calls are TRBV5-4 and TRBJ2-7; D tentatively fits TRBD1 or TRBD2 (6 bases each). Trimming shortened V by 2 bases and J by 11 bases, and 17 bases separated the two germline ends. Germline-derived CDR1 and CDR2 are SGHNT and YYREEE (reference sequence). The length of the CDR3 is 13 residues.

V gene TRBV7-9 combines with J gene TRBJ1-1, with TRBD1 identical over 10 bases. Germline-derived CDR1 and CDR2 are SEHNR and FQNEAQ (reference sequence). The J segment lost 1 base and the V segment lost 1 base, leaving 6 bases of the junction unmatched. The CDR3 totals 17 residues. The CDR3 DNA reads as TGTGCCAGCAGCTTAGGGACAGGGGGACCCTCGAACACTGAAGCTTTCTTT. Protein sequence: CASSLGTGGPSNTEAFF.

This clone was found a few times. The chain links TRBV7-9 to TRBJ2-5; 7 bases agree with TRBD1. This CDR3 has 14 residues. Germline CDR1 SEHNR, CDR2 FQNEAQ (reference sequence). The V gene end was trimmed by 0 bases and the J gene end by 5 bases; junction bases not matched to a gene: 3. CDR3 region: CASSLAGGRETQYF. As DNA, the CDR3 is TGTGCCAGCAGCTTAGCAGGGGGCAGGGAGACCCAGTACTTC.

The V call is TRBV5-1, the J call TRBJ2-7; 8 nucleotides align to TRBD1. This CDR3 spans 16 amino acids. Germline-derived CDR1 and CDR2 are SGHRS and YFSETQ. The V gene end was trimmed by 4 bases and the J gene end by 3 bases; junction bases not matched to a gene: 12. The DNA for the CDR3 is TGCGCCAGCAGCACCGGACAGGGTAGGGTTGACTACGAGCAGTACTTC. It encodes CASSTGQGRVDYEQYF.

This chain uses TRBV2 with TRBJ1-3; 7 bases line up with TRBD1. V shed 5 bases and J 0 bases; nucleotides not matched to a gene: 19. The CDR3 is 20 amino acids. Looked up from germline, CDR1 is SNHLY and CDR2 is FYNNEI. CDR3 in DNA: TGTGCCAGCAGTTCCTTTCGGACAGGAAGCTTTACACTCTCTGGAAACACCATATATTTT. Protein: CASSSFRTGSFTLSGNTIYF.

J is TRBJ2-7 and V is TRBV28; D ambiguous. The CDR3 is 12 residues long. Trimming took 3 bases from V and 2 from J, leaving 5 bases between them. Germline lookup yields CDR1 MDHEN and CDR2 SYDVKM. CDR3 nucleotide sequence: TGTGCCAGCAGTTTTTTTCCCTACGAGCAGTACTTC. Its translation: CASSFFPYEQYF. Based on the CDR3 plus reference TRBV28 and TRBJ2-7, the full variable domain is DVKVTQSSRYLVKRTGEKVFLECVQDMDHENMFWYRQDPGLGLRLIYFSYDVKMKEKGDIPEGYSVSREKKERFSLILESASTNQTSMYLCASSFFPYEQYFGPGTRLTVT.

This chain links TRBV13 with TRBJ2-1, with D tentatively TRBD1 (5 bases). The V gene's germline CDR1 is PRHDT and CDR2 FYEKMQ (reference sequence). CDR3 size: 16 residues. V was cut by 1 base and J by 5 bases, with 15 bases left in between. The CDR3 loop reads CASSLEKWQGHNEQFF. The CDR3 DNA reads as TGTGCCAGCAGCTTAGAGAAGTGGCAGGGCCACAATGAGCAGTTCTTC.

The genes are TRBV5-1 and TRBJ1-3; D is possibly TRBD1 (5 bases). There are 14 residues in the CDR3. V was trimmed by 4 bases and J by 2 bases, leaving 10 bases between them. Germline V gene lookup returns CDR1 SGHRS and CDR2 YFSETQ. CDR3 sequence reads: CASSPRGPGNTIYF. CDR3 nucleotides: TGCGCCAGCAGCCCGCGGGGCCCTGGAAACACCATATATTTT. Combining the CDR3 with reference TRBV5-1 and TRBJ1-3 gives the whole variable domain KAGVTQTPRYLIKTRGQQVTLSCSPISGHRSVSWYQQTPGQGLQFLFEYFSETQRNKGNFPGRFSGRQFSNSRSEMNVSTLELGDSALYLCASSPRGPGNTIYFGEGSWLTVV.

V gene TRBV6-5 combines with J gene TRBJ1-2; TRBD1 matches 8 bases. The CDR3 is made up of 14 amino acids. Looked up from germline, CDR1 is MNHEY and CDR2 is SVGAGI. The V gene end was trimmed by 6 bases and the J gene end by 2 bases; junction bases not matched to a gene: 5. The CDR3 region has the DNA TGTGCCAGCAGGGTACGGGACAGGAACTATGGCTACACCTTC. Encoded protein: CASRVRDRNYGYTF.

This chain links TRBV7-2 with TRBJ2-7; 9 bases line up with TRBD2. The CDR3 covers 16 residues. Germline V CDR1 and CDR2: SGHTA, FQGNSA. The J segment lost 2 bases and the V segment lost 8 bases, leaving 13 bases of the junction unmatched. As DNA, the CDR3 is TGTGCCAGCTCTAGCGGGAAGAAAATATCGACCTACGAGCAGTACTTC. This sequence encodes CASSSGKKISTYEQYF.

The V and J genes are TRBV5-6 and TRBJ2-4; no clear D. V was trimmed by 3 bases and J by 1 base, leaving 14 bases between them. CDR3 length: 16 amino acids. CDR1 and CDR2 from the germline V gene are SGHDT and YYEEEE. The CDR3 DNA is TGTGCCAGCAGCTCCTTAGGCGGTGGGGCCAAAAACATTCAGTACTTC. Its protein is CASSSLGGGAKNIQYF. The full variable domain, rest sourced from reference TRBV5-6 and TRBJ2-4, is DAGVTQSPTHLIKTRGQQVTLRCSPKSGHDTVSWYQQALGQGPQFIFQYYEEEERQRGNFPDRFSGHQFPNYSSELNVNALLLGDSALYLCASSSLGGGAKNIQYFGAGTRLSVL.

In the case of this clone: This same CDR3 is encoded by further DNA sequences in the sample. The CDR3 DNA reads TGTGCCACCAGCAGAGACAGGGGCAATCAGCCCCAGCATTTT. Translation: CATSRDRGNQPQHF. The chain uses TRBV15 and TRBJ1-5; tentatively, D is TRBD1 (5 bases). Trimming removed 0 bases at V and 2 bases at J, with 5 bases between. Germline V gene lookup returns CDR1 LNHNV and CDR2 YYDKDF (reference sequence). This CDR3 comprises 14 residues. Together with reference TRBV15 and TRBJ1-5, the CDR3 gives the full variable domain: DAMVIQNPRYQVTQFGKPVTLSCSQTLNHNVMYWYQQKSSQAPKLLFHYYDKDFNNEADTPDNFQSRRPNTSFCFLDIRSPGLGDTAMYLCATSRDRGNQPQHFGDGTRLSIL.

In its sample, this clone was seen a few times. V usage is TRBV7-8 and J usage is TRBJ1-5; TRBD1 is a possible D gene (5 bases). Trimming left V 5 bases short and J 6 bases short, with 14 bases between. Per germline, CDR1 SGHVS and CDR2 FQNEAQ. The CDR3 is 14 amino acids. The CDR3 sequence: CASSIGGFGQPQHF. CDR3 in DNA: TGTGCCAGCAGCATCGGGGGATTTGGTCAGCCCCAGCATTTT. The complete variable domain, with remaining parts taken from reference TRBV7-8 and TRBJ1-5, reads GAGVSQSPRYKVAKRGQDVALRCDPISGHVSLFWYQQALGQGPEFLTYFQNEAQLDKSGLPSDRFFAERPEGSVSTLKIQRTQQEDSAVYLCASSIGGFGQPQHFGDGTRLSIL.

The V gene is TRBV5-6, the J gene TRBJ1-1; D uncertain. CDR1 and CDR2 (germline): SGHDT, YYEEEE. This CDR3 is 14 amino acids long. Trimming shortened V by 6 bases and J by 5 bases, and 17 bases separated the two germline ends. The CDR3 DNA reads as TGTGCCAGCACCCTTAGCGGAGCGGGGACTGAAGCTTTCTTT. Residues: CASTLSGAGTEAFF.

The CDR3 DNA follows: TGTGCCAGTAGACAGGGAGGGGGAAACACCATATATTTT. Its protein is CASRQGGGNTIYF. The V and J genes are TRBV19 and TRBJ1-3; possibly TRBD1 for D (6 bases). The CDR3 is 13 residues long. Trimming stripped 6 bases from V and 4 bases from J, with 10 bases between. Per germline, CDR1 LNHDA and CDR2 SQIVND (reference sequence).

At least ten counts were recorded for this clone. The genes are TRBV5-6 and TRBJ2-3; D call uncertain. The length of the CDR3 is 15 residues. V was shortened by 0 bases and J by 3 bases, with 11 bases between the two germline ends. CDR1 is SGHDT and CDR2 is YYEEEE in the germline V gene. The CDR3: CASSLVGKRTDTQYF. The CDR3 DNA sequence: TGTGCCAGCAGCTTGGTAGGGAAAAGGACAGATACGCAGTATTTT.

J is TRBJ1-3 and V is TRBV30; 9 bases map to TRBD1. This CDR3 contains 14 residues. Germline loops: CDR1 GTSNPN, CDR2 SVGIG (reference sequence). Losses at the gene ends were 8 bases for V and 3 bases for J; bases not matched to a gene: 8. CDR3 loop: CASEQGAYGNTIYF. CDR3 DNA: TGTGCCAGCGAACAGGGGGCCTATGGAAACACCATATATTTT.

V is TRBV2 and J is TRBJ2-3, with D tentatively TRBD2 (7 bases). CDR3 size: 14 residues. The V gene's germline CDR1 is SNHLY and CDR2 FYNNEI. V was shortened by 4 bases and J by 3 bases, with 11 bases between the two germline ends. DNA for the CDR3: TGTGCCAGCAGTGTCCGGGGGGCTACAGATACGCAGTATTTT. Protein product: CASSVRGATDTQYF.